The entry below gives a single T cell receptor beta chain sequence along with its context. No antigen is known for it. Qualities for individual bases were not recorded, and no much larger clone is one base off. The sample belongs to a study of lymphopenia after photon versus proton radiotherapy (dated by TCRdb to between 2018 and 2020). In the study overall: Photon and proton radiation therapy were compared by the study for their immunological effects in patients with gastrointestinal tumors who developed high-grade lymphopenia. The goal of the study was to characterize the differences between the two radiation modalities in how they affect the immune system. The cohort comprised about 19 patients with gastrointestinal tumors who received either photon or proton therapy and then developed lymphopenia. Broad study findings and their caveats: During treatment, patients who received photon therapy lost naive T cells and TCR diversity and gained effector/memory populations, whereas patients who received proton therapy remained relatively stable. The survival association was assessed only in patients who died, and the authors presented better survival with proton therapy as a possibility rather than a demonstrated result. After the lymphocyte count nadir, photon-treated repertoires showed oligoclonal expansion, especially of CD8+ Temra cells, which drove the drop in diversity. Across the cohort, a larger post-nadir drop in TCR diversity was inversely correlated with overall survival time among patients who died.

Library generation was performed with the immunoSEQ multiplex PCR assay. Alongside multiparametric flow cytometry, deep sequencing of rearranged TCR beta loci was used to profile the T cell repertoires. TCRdb provides this immuneACCESS table in a form limited to in-frame rearrangements. Some clones are lacking; in checked studies, under half of them reflect an unresolved V gene, and why the rest are absent is not known. The sample table contains about 29,000 clones; only one count was recorded for 87% of them. The ten top clones hold about 53% of the sample. At the junction V is shortened by 1 base and J by 7 bases, with 13 bases in between. CDR1 is given as SEHNR and CDR2 as FQNEAQ, both from the germline V gene (reference sequence). Taken from cysteine to phenylalanine, the CDR3 has 14 residues. The only DNA kept is the CDR3, 42 bases in frame from the first base.

The sample in question was peripheral blood, obtained from a patient treated with proton-based radiotherapy. The TCR originated in a woman aged 60-75 years with cholangiocarcinoma. Some clones in this sample may be carry-over from other donors' samples. This receptor chain uses TRBV7-9 and TRBJ1-2; TRBD1 is a weak D gene call, 5 bases matching. The CDR3 reads CASSLGGGYTGYTF. The DNA sequence is given as TGTGCCAGCAGCTTAGGCGGGGGATACACTGGCTACACCTTC.